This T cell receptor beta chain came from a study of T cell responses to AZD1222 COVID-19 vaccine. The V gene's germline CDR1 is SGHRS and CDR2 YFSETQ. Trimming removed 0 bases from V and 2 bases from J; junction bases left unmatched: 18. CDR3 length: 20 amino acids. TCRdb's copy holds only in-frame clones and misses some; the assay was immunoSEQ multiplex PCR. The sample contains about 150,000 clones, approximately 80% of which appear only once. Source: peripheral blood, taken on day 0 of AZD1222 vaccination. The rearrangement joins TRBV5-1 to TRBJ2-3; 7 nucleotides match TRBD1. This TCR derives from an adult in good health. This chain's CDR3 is CASSLVGSTGRGQPTDTQYF. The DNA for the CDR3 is TGCGCCAGCAGCTTGGTGGGGTCCACCGGAAGGGGACAGCCCACAGATACGCAGTATTTT.